These 24 T cell receptor beta chains share one sample of origin, sequenced in a study of CD8+CD57+ T cells in acquired aplastic anemia. Genomic DNA served as template for TCR beta VDJ and CDR3 profiling. TCRdb reprocessed the reads via MiXCR and lists one record per CDR3 protein. The sample includes a few hundred thousand distinct CDR3 sequences, 55% to 75% seen only once; the top ten take less than 4%. Sequencing used sorted CD4+, CD8+, or CD8+CD57+ T cells (not recorded which) from PBMCs. Every receptor here comes from a human donor in good health, serving as a control.

The chain links TRBV5-4 to TRBJ1-5; D uncertain. The germline gives CDR1 SGHNT, CDR2 YYREEE (reference sequence). Deletions cut 2 bases from V and 5 bases from J, with 8 bases between. This CDR3 comprises 13 residues. The CDR3 reads CASSLGSYQPQHF. The CDR3 nucleotides are TGTGCCAGCAGCTTAGGGTCTTATCAGCCCCAGCATTTT.

At least ten counts were recorded for this clonotype. This chain's CDR3 is CASSSVNFSPLHF. The CDR3 bases are TGTGCCAGCAGCTCCGTCAATTTCTCACCCCTCCACTTT. V and J are TRBV11-1 and TRBJ1-6; D is unclear. The V and J ends lost 4 bases and 10 bases respectively, with 11 bases between them. The CDR3 has 13 residues. The germline CDR1 and CDR2 sequences are SGHAT and FQDESV (reference sequence).

This clonotype appeared many times. The chain links TRBV7-2 to TRBJ1-3; D is unclear. The CDR3 extends over 15 amino acids. Germline CDR1 is SGHTA and CDR2 is FQGNSA. V was shortened by 5 bases and J by 4 bases, with 15 bases between the two germline ends. The CDR3 DNA is TGTGCCAGCAGCCCCAAAATTGCGGGGGGAAACACCATATATTTT. This encodes CASSPKIAGGNTIYF.

There are many counts of this clonotype. The rearrangement joins TRBV30 to TRBJ1-2; possibly TRBD1 for D (6 bases). This CDR3 is built from 11 residues. Germline CDR1 is GTSNPN and CDR2 is SVGIG (reference sequence). With 0 bases removed from V and 8 bases from J, the gap between germline ends came to 7 bases. The CDR3 nucleotides are TGTGCCTGGAGTGTTGGGGGCGGCTACACCTTC. It codes for CAWSVGGGYTF.

This chain connects TRBV5-1 to TRBJ2-7, with 13 bases matching TRBD2. This CDR3 has 16 amino acids. Losses at the gene ends were 4 bases for V and 5 bases for J; bases not matched to a gene: 9. Germline V gene sequence: CDR1 SGHRS, CDR2 YFSETQ. The CDR3 DNA reads as TGCGCCAGCAGCACTAGCGGGGGGGCCGGGGTAGACGAGCAGTACTTC. Translated, it gives CASSTSGGAGVDEQYF. Drawing the rest from reference TRBV5-1 and TRBJ2-7, the complete variable domain is KAGVTQTPRYLIKTRGQQVTLSCSPISGHRSVSWYQQTPGQGLQFLFEYFSETQRNKGNFPGRFSGRQFSNSRSEMNVSTLELGDSALYLCASSTSGGAGVDEQYFGPGTRLTVT.

This clonotype occurred many times. This CDR3 reads CASSLGGLEETQYF. The CDR3 nucleotides are TGCGCCAGCAGCTTGGGAGGGTTAGAAGAGACCCAGTACTTC. The chain has TRBV5-1 and TRBJ2-5; tentatively, D is TRBD2 (5 bases). The V gene lost 0 bases and the J gene lost 3 bases, with 9 bases spanning the gap. In germline, CDR1 is SGHRS, CDR2 YFSETQ. The CDR3 length is 14 residues.

This clonotype was counted at least ten times. The chain links TRBV19 to TRBJ1-6, with 7 bases that match TRBD1. There are 18 residues in the CDR3. J gave up 5 bases and V 1 base, and 11 bases lay outside the gene matches. Germline-derived CDR1 and CDR2 are LNHDA and SQIVND (reference sequence). CDR3 DNA: TGTGCCAGTAGTATAGTGGTCGTTGGGGACAGAAATAATTCACCCCTCCACTTT. Translation: CASSIVVVGDRNNSPLHF. The variable domain in full, with the rest retrieved from reference TRBV19 and TRBJ1-6, is DGGITQSPKYLFRKEGQNVTLSCEQNLNHDAMYWYRQDPGQGLRLIYYSQIVNDFQKGDIAEGYSVSREKKESFPLTVTSAQKNPTAFYLCASSIVVVGDRNNSPLHFGNGTRLTVT.

The chain joins TRBV11-2 to TRBJ1-2, with 7 bases that match TRBD1. Trimming cost V 0 bases and J 8 bases; bases outside gene matches: 6. This CDR3 contains 14 residues. Germline CDR1 is SGHAT and CDR2 is FQNNGV. CDR3 coding DNA: TGTGCCAGCAGCTTAGATCGGGCAGGGGGAGGCTACACCTTC. This gives the protein CASSLDRAGGGYTF.

V usage is TRBV5-4 and J usage is TRBJ2-6; D remains ambiguous. V dropped 2 bases and J dropped 2 bases, with 11 bases sitting between them. The germline V gene has CDR1 SGHNT and CDR2 YYREEE (reference sequence). CDR3 length: 16 amino acids. CDR3 sequence: CASSFQERAGANVLTF. The DNA of the CDR3 is TGTGCCAGCAGCTTTCAGGAACGGGCTGGGGCCAACGTCCTGACTTTC. Filled out from reference TRBV5-4 and TRBJ2-6, the complete variable domain reads ETGVTQSPTHLIKTRGQQVTLRCSSQSGHNTVSWYQQALGQGPQFIFQYYREEENGRGNFPPRFSGLQFPNYSSELNVNALELDDSALYLCASSFQERAGANVLTFGAGSRLTVL.

There are a few counts of this clonotype. The chain is built from TRBV11-2 and TRBJ2-5; no firm D call. Germline values: CDR1 SGHAT, CDR2 FQNNGV. The CDR3 has 14 residues. Trimming cost V 1 base and J 5 bases, with 11 bases left between them. CDR3 sequence (DNA): TGTGCCAGCAGCTTAGCTGGCCGTTCCGAGACCCAGTACTTC. Its translation is CASSLAGRSETQYF.

Comments on this clonotype: A much larger clonotype is one base distant, so this may be a read error. V gene TRBV6-2 or TRBV6-3 combines with J gene TRBJ1-1; 8 bases align to TRBD1. CDR3 length: 18 residues. Germline V gene data show CDR1 as MNHEY and CDR2 as SVGEGT. DNA of the CDR3: TGCGCCAGCACCCAAGATCGGGGTGACAGGGGAGGGAACACTGAAGCTTTCTTT. As protein: CASTQDRGDRGGNTEAFF.

Here the CDR3 reads CASSFGTGDNSPLHF. The DNA for the CDR3 is TGTGCCAGTAGCTTTGGGACAGGGGATAATTCACCCCTCCACTTT. This sequence joins TRBV19 and TRBJ1-6, with 10 bases fitting TRBD1. The germline V gene has CDR1 LNHDA and CDR2 SQIVND (reference sequence). Trimming took 6 bases from V and 5 from J; bases not matched to a gene: 4. This CDR3 spans 15 amino acids.

The gene calls are TRBV7-9 and TRBJ1-6; possible D gene TRBD1, 5 bases. Germline-derived CDR1 and CDR2 are SEHNR and FQNEAQ (reference sequence). Trimming pared 5 bases from V and 10 bases from J, leaving 18 bases between. The CDR3 runs to 15 residues. The CDR3: CASSQARAGWSPLHF. CDR3 nucleotides: TGTGCCAGCAGCCAAGCGCGGGCAGGGTGGTCACCCCTCCACTTT.

This rearrangement joins TRBV10-3 to TRBJ2-5; a weak D match, TRBD2 (6 bases). The end of the DNA is better explained by TRBJ2-1, so the J call may be wrong. This CDR3 is built from 13 residues. Germline V gene lookup returns CDR1 ENHRY and CDR2 SYGVKD. Here the CDR3 DNA reads TGTGCCTTCCGGGACTCCACCGACAATGAGCAGTTCTTC. Protein product: CAFRDSTDNEQFF.

In its sample, this clonotype was seen many times. The chain couples TRBV7-2 to TRBJ1-1, with TRBD1 matching over 8 bases. The V and J ends lost 2 bases and 5 bases, in that order; junction bases with no gene match: 10. CDR3 size: 16 residues. Germline values: CDR1 SGHTA, CDR2 FQGNSA. The DNA for the CDR3 is TGTGCCAGCAGCTTACGAAGAGGACAGGGAAGGACTGAAGCTTTCTTT. Its protein product is CASSLRRGQGRTEAFF. The full variable domain, completed using reference TRBV7-2 and TRBJ1-1, is GAGVSQSPSNKVTEKGKDVELRCDPISGHTALYWYRQSLGQGLEFLIYFQGNSAPDKSGLPSDRFSAERTGGSVSTLTIQRTQQEDSAVYLCASSLRRGQGRTEAFFGQGTRLTVV.

This chain connects TRBV7-2 to TRBJ1-3; no clear D. CDR1 and CDR2 (germline): SGHTA, FQGNSA. Deletions cut 0 bases from V and 14 bases from J, with 20 bases between. This CDR3 comprises 15 residues. CDR3 DNA: TGTGCCAGCAGCTTAGCGCATGGGGAACGGCATACGCTATATTTT. Amino acids: CASSLAHGERHTLYF.

This clonotype showed up just once. The genes are TRBV7-9 and TRBJ1-2; D gene unclear. Germline V gene sequence: CDR1 SEHNR, CDR2 FQNEAQ (reference sequence). V was trimmed by 4 bases and J by 14 bases, leaving 23 bases between them. This CDR3 has 14 amino acids. The CDR3 bases are TGTGCCAGCAGCTCGGGTTTTGCGGGCATTGGAGATACCTTC. It is translated as CASSSGFAGIGDTF.

This clonotype came up many times. The genes are TRBV12-3 or TRBV12-4 and TRBJ2-7; maybe TRBD1 (5 bases). The ends were cut back, 3 bases at V and 2 bases at J, with 8 bases in the middle. This CDR3 has 13 amino acids. The CDR3 reads CASSFPGTYEQYF. CDR3 coding DNA: TGTGCCAGCAGTTTTCCAGGGACCTACGAGCAGTACTTC.

This clonotype has a count of ten or more. This chain connects TRBV4-1 to TRBJ2-5, with 14 nucleotides matching TRBD2. Germline trimming cut 4 bases from V and 5 bases from J; bases unmatched to any gene: 12. Germline-derived CDR1 and CDR2 are MGHRA and YSYEKL. CDR3 length: 18 amino acids. In nucleotides, the CDR3 is TGCGCCAGCAGCCCAAGGACTAGCGGGGGGACCAGCGGGGAGACCCAGTACTTC. It codes for CASSPRTSGGTSGETQYF.

The chain recombines TRBV25-1 with TRBJ1-2, with unresolved D. Per germline, CDR1 MGHDK and CDR2 SYGVNS. CDR3 length equals 14 residues. Trimming left V 6 bases short and J 4 bases short, with 15 bases between. CDR3 residues: CASSLAKPLYGYTF. DNA for the CDR3: TGTGCCAGCAGCTTAGCTAAGCCCCTCTATGGCTACACCTTC.

The CDR3 DNA follows: TGTGCCAGCGGTCTCGAGGGGGGGGCCAGAAATGAGCAGTTCTTC. This codes for CASGLEGGARNEQFF. The J gene is TRBJ2-1, the V gene TRBV12-3 or TRBV12-4, with D perhaps TRBD2 (7 bases). Between the trimmed V and J ends, which lost 8 bases and 7 bases, there was a span of 21 bases. The CDR3 contains 15 residues.

The chain joins TRBV7-3 to TRBJ1-6; D remains ambiguous. Germline CDR1 is SGHTA and CDR2 is FQGTGA. V gave up 5 bases and J gave up 18 bases, with 23 bases separating them. This CDR3 has 14 amino acids. The CDR3 DNA reads TGTGCCAGCAGCGAGGGCCGGCGGAATATGCACCACCACTTT. This gives the protein CASSEGRRNMHHHF.

For this clonotype: A read error may account for a junction end that differs from germline. The gene calls are TRBV5-4 and TRBJ1-5; D is uncertain. There are 14 residues in the CDR3. Germline V gives CDR1 SGHNT, CDR2 YYREEE (reference sequence). The CDR3 reads CASSLAPGAQPQHF. The CDR3 DNA reads as TGCGCCAGCAGCTTGGCCCCGGGAGCCCAGCCCCAGCATTTT.

J is TRBJ2-3 and V is TRBV2, with D unclear. Between the trimmed V and J ends, which lost 0 bases and 2 bases, there was a span of 12 bases. The CDR3 has 16 amino acids. Per germline, CDR1 SNHLY and CDR2 FYNNEI. The CDR3 spells CASSEALWTPTDTQYF. CDR3 sequence (DNA): TGTGCCAGCAGTGAAGCGCTATGGACGCCCACAGATACGCAGTATTTT. Filled out from reference TRBV2 and TRBJ2-3, the complete variable domain reads EPEVTQTPSHQVTQMGQEVILRCVPISNHLYFYWYRQILGQKVEFLVSFYNNEISEKSEIFDDQFSVERPDGSNFTLKIRSTKLEDSAMYFCASSEALWTPTDTQYFGPGTRLTVL.